Following are 31 T cell receptor beta chains from one sample sequenced in a study of T cells in Graves' hyperthyroidism and ophthalmopathy. Template material for amplifying TCR beta CDR3 regions consisted of RNA transcripts. The primer set for the first-round RT-PCR of the TCR CDR3 was HTBI. MiXCR, run by TCRdb on the multiplex PCR reads, gives a single entry per CDR3 protein. This table has about 690,000 distinct CDR3 sequences, roughly 17% appearing once. Sequencing was done on a sample of blood. These receptors all stem from a man aged 45-65 years with Graves' hyperthyroidism.

There are a few counts of this clonotype. The rearrangement links TRBV28 to TRBJ2-1; 9 bases line up with TRBD1. V lost 5 bases, J lost 4 bases, and 9 bases stayed unmatched. This CDR3 has 16 amino acids. Per germline, CDR1 MDHEN and CDR2 SYDVKM. The CDR3 is CASSRPGTGRYNEQFF. The CDR3 DNA is TGTGCCAGCAGTCGTCCCGGGACAGGGAGGTACAATGAGCAGTTCTTC.

The rearrangement links TRBV4-3 to TRBJ1-1; no reliable D call. This CDR3 has 13 amino acids. Germline V gene sequence: CDR1 LGHNA, CDR2 YSLEER. The V end was cut by 5 bases, the J end by 6 bases, with 13 bases between. The CDR3 DNA reads as TGCGCCAGCAGCTCAACTAAGGTGCCTGAAGCTTTCTTT. Protein product: CASSSTKVPEAFF.

This clonotype was counted ten times or more. The rearrangement uses TRBV20-1 and TRBJ2-7; 11 bases line up with TRBD2. The trim removed 1 base at V and 0 bases at J, leaving 5 bases unmatched. Germline V CDR1 and CDR2: DFQATT, SNEGSKA (reference sequence). There are 16 residues in the CDR3. As DNA, the CDR3 is TGCAGTGCTAGAGGTACTAGCGGGAGTGCCTCCTACGAGCAGTACTTC. It translates to CSARGTSGSASYEQYF.

Written as DNA, the CDR3 is TGTGCCAGCAGTACCAGGACAGGCCTTAATCAGCCCCAGCATTTT. This sequence encodes CASSTRTGLNQPQHF. This rearrangement joins TRBV28 to TRBJ1-5; 7 bases map to TRBD1. The CDR3 contains 15 residues. V trimming: 5 bases; J trimming: 4 bases; junction bases outside the gene matches: 8. Germline V lookup: CDR1 MDHEN, CDR2 SYDVKM.

This clonotype came up many times. V and J are TRBV5-1 and TRBJ2-3; 9 nucleotides align to TRBD2. After removal of 5 bases from V and 1 base from J, the junction contained 5 bases not matched to a gene. The CDR3 consists of 15 residues. Germline CDR1 is SGHRS and CDR2 is YFSETQ. DNA for the CDR3: TGCGCCAGCAGAGTTTTAGCGGGAGGCACAGATACGCAGTATTTT. It translates to CASRVLAGGTDTQYF. Combining the CDR3 with reference TRBV5-1 and TRBJ2-3 gives the whole variable domain KAGVTQTPRYLIKTRGQQVTLSCSPISGHRSVSWYQQTPGQGLQFLFEYFSETQRNKGNFPGRFSGRQFSNSRSEMNVSTLELGDSALYLCASRVLAGGTDTQYFGPGTRLTVL.

V and J are TRBV2 and TRBJ2-2; D gene unclear. The CDR3 runs to 12 residues. Germline CDR1 and CDR2: SNHLY and FYNNEI. V gave up 6 bases and J gave up 6 bases, with 8 bases separating them. The CDR3 DNA follows: TGTGCCAGCAGAGGCGAAGCCGGGGAGCTGTTTTTT. It translates to CASRGEAGELFF.

This clonotype was counted ten times or more. V gene TRBV25-1 combines with J gene TRBJ1-2; D is unclear. The ends were cut back, 5 bases at V and 4 bases at J, with 8 bases in the middle. Germline assignment: CDR1 MGHDK and CDR2 SYGVNS. The CDR3 totals 12 residues. The CDR3 loop reads CASSRAFYGYTF. The CDR3 DNA follows: TGTGCCAGCAGTAGGGCGTTCTATGGCTACACCTTC.

This clonotype was counted many times. The V gene is TRBV5-1, the J gene TRBJ1-1, with no clear D. The CDR3 is 14 residues long. Trimming pared 1 base from V and 1 base from J, leaving 8 bases between. Per germline, CDR1 SGHRS and CDR2 YFSETQ. CDR3 in amino acids: CASSLNSQNTEAFF. DNA of the CDR3: TGCGCCAGCAGCTTGAACAGCCAGAACACTGAAGCTTTCTTT. The whole variable domain, remainder taken from reference TRBV5-1 and TRBJ1-1, is KAGVTQTPRYLIKTRGQQVTLSCSPISGHRSVSWYQQTPGQGLQFLFEYFSETQRNKGNFPGRFSGRQFSNSRSEMNVSTLELGDSALYLCASSLNSQNTEAFFGQGTRLTVV.

This clonotype was observed at least ten times. The chain recombines TRBV28 with TRBJ1-1, with 9 bases lining up with TRBD1. The CDR3 spans 15 residues. Germline V lookup: CDR1 MDHEN, CDR2 SYDVKM. V was pared by 5 bases and J by 4 bases, with 8 bases of the junction left unmatched. The CDR3 sequence: CASSPNRGQGTEAFF. CDR3 in DNA: TGTGCCAGCAGTCCTAACAGGGGGCAGGGCACTGAAGCTTTCTTT.

This clonotype has a handful of counts. The chain is built from TRBV6-1 and TRBJ2-3; maybe TRBD1 (5 bases). The CDR3 is 16 residues long. The ends were cut back, 11 bases at V and 4 bases at J, with 25 bases in the middle. Germline values: CDR1 MNHNS, CDR2 SASEGT. CDR3 sequence: CASLPLQESKADTQYF. CDR3 DNA sequence: TGTGCCTCCCTTCCTTTACAGGAATCTAAAGCAGATACGCAGTATTTT.

This clonotype was seen more than once but under ten times. The J gene is TRBJ1-1, the V gene TRBV5-1; D call uncertain. Germline CDR1 SGHRS, CDR2 YFSETQ. V was clipped by 0 bases and J by 0 bases, with 9 bases between them. This CDR3 region has 15 residues. As DNA, the CDR3 is TGCGCCAGCAGCTTGGAGGCGGCGATGAACACTGAAGCTTTCTTT. Translation: CASSLEAAMNTEAFF.

In this sample, this clonotype turned up many times. The chain couples TRBV11-2 to TRBJ2-1; 10 nucleotides align to TRBD2. J lost 8 bases, V lost 5 bases, and 6 bases had no gene match. This CDR3 has 14 amino acids. Per the germline V gene, CDR1 is SGHAT and CDR2 is FQNNGV. The CDR3 DNA reads as TGTGCCAGCAGCCATAGCGGGAGGACGCATGAGCAGTTCTTC. This translates into CASSHSGRTHEQFF.

This clonotype was detected only a few times. The chain couples TRBV12-3 or TRBV12-4 to TRBJ2-2; 11 bases agree with TRBD1. The V gene end was trimmed by 5 bases and the J gene end by 4 bases; junction bases not matched to a gene: 12. The CDR3 is made up of 18 amino acids. The CDR3 spells CASSVPHGGTGGTGELFF. In DNA form, the CDR3 reads TGTGCCAGCAGTGTTCCGCATGGAGGGACAGGGGGCACCGGGGAGCTGTTTTTT.

This clonotype has more than one count but fewer than ten. The chain links TRBV6-1 to TRBJ1-5; D may be TRBD1 (5 bases). Trimming removed 0 bases from V and 5 bases from J, with 14 bases in between. The CDR3 is 16 residues long. CDR1 and CDR2 from the germline V gene are MNHNS and SASEGT. The CDR3: CASSEAPGQGYQPQHF. CDR3 coding DNA: TGTGCCAGCAGTGAAGCGCCGGGGCAGGGCTATCAGCCCCAGCATTTT.

This clonotype was recorded many times. V usage is TRBV29-1 and J usage is TRBJ2-1; 13 positions agree with TRBD2. The CDR3 totals 19 residues. CDR1 and CDR2 from the germline V gene are SQVTM and ANQGSEA. V shed 3 bases, J shed 0 bases, and the junction held 11 bases outside the gene matches. The CDR3: CSVDGTSGTSVNSYNEQFF. The CDR3, as DNA: TGCAGCGTTGACGGGACTAGCGGGACCTCCGTCAACTCCTACAATGAGCAGTTCTTC.

The table lists this clonotype with many counts. The chain links TRBV12-3 or TRBV12-4 to TRBJ1-1; D is uncertain. With 6 bases removed from V and 1 base from J, the gap between germline ends came to 9 bases. The CDR3 loop spans 13 amino acids. The CDR3 DNA reads as TGTGCCAGCAGGACATGGGCGAACACTGAAGCTTTCTTT. Translated: CASRTWANTEAFF.

This clonotype has more than one count but fewer than ten. The chain recombines TRBV9 with TRBJ2-5; D perhaps matches TRBD1 (5 bases). Germline-derived CDR1 and CDR2 are SGDLS and YYNGEE. The CDR3 totals 14 residues. V lost 2 bases to trimming and J lost 1 base, with 9 bases between them. For the CDR3, the DNA is TGTGCCAGCAGCGTTGGGGCGAGCCAAGAGACCCAGTACTTC. This encodes CASSVGASQETQYF. Complete variable domain (other parts from reference TRBV9 and TRBJ2-5): DSGVTQTPKHLITATGQRVTLRCSPRSGDLSVYWYQQSLDQGLQFLIQYYNGEERAKGNILERFSAQQFPDLHSELNLSSLELGDSALYFCASSVGASQETQYFGPGTRLLVL.

With regard to this clonotype: Just one base apart from a much larger clone, this may be a read error. The V call is TRBV2, the J call TRBJ1-2; tentative D call: TRBD1 (5 bases). The CDR3 has 14 amino acids. Germline V gene data show CDR1 as SNHLY and CDR2 as FYNNEI. The CDR3 protein is CAGSDRDRPYGYTF. CDR3 bases: TGTGCCGGCAGTGACAGAGACAGACCCTATGGCTACACCTTC.

This clonotype occurred many times. J is TRBJ1-1 and V is TRBV12-3 or TRBV12-4; D unresolved. Trimming shortened V by 7 bases and J by 6 bases, and 18 bases separated the two germline ends. This CDR3 has 14 amino acids. CDR3 residues: CASNIQQSSAEAFF. In nucleotides, the CDR3 is TGTGCCAGCAATATCCAGCAAAGTAGTGCTGAAGCTTTCTTT.

This clonotype appeared many times. The V and J genes are TRBV7-8 and TRBJ1-2; 9 nucleotides agree with TRBD1. After removal of 5 bases from V and 4 bases from J, the junction contained 8 bases not matched to a gene. From germline, CDR1 is SGHVS and CDR2 FQNEAQ. The CDR3 runs 15 residues. CDR3 DNA sequence: TGTGCCAGCAGCCCAGACGACAGGGGGGTCTATGGCTACACCTTC. Protein: CASSPDDRGVYGYTF. The full variable domain, rest sourced from reference TRBV7-8 and TRBJ1-2, is GAGVSQSPRYKVAKRGQDVALRCDPISGHVSLFWYQQALGQGPEFLTYFQNEAQLDKSGLPSDRFFAERPEGSVSTLKIQRTQQEDSAVYLCASSPDDRGVYGYTFGSGTRLTVV.

This chain links TRBV7-3 with TRBJ2-1; 8 nucleotides agree with TRBD2. J gave up 0 bases and V 5 bases, and 6 bases lay outside the gene matches. The germline V gene has CDR1 SGHTA and CDR2 FQGTGA. The CDR3 extends over 16 amino acids. For the CDR3, the DNA is TGTGCCAGCAGCCCGGGACTAGGGGACTCCTACAATGAGCAGTTCTTC. Protein product: CASSPGLGDSYNEQFF.

The V and J genes are TRBV25-1 and TRBJ1-2; TRBD1 might be the D (5 bases). Looked up from germline, CDR1 is MGHDK and CDR2 is SYGVNS. The V end was cut by 2 bases, the J end by 7 bases, with 11 bases between. CDR3 size: 13 residues. This CDR3 is CASSEGTWAGYTF. The DNA of the CDR3 is TGTGCCAGCAGTGAAGGGACCTGGGCTGGCTACACCTTC.

This clonotype occurred a few times. The J gene is TRBJ2-6, the V gene TRBV3-1; tentative D call: TRBD1 (5 bases). The germline V gene has CDR1 LGHDT and CDR2 YNNKEL (reference sequence). V was trimmed by 3 bases and J by 0 bases, leaving 15 bases between them. The CDR3 is 18 amino acids. Here the CDR3 reads CASSHTQGSGSGANVLTF. The CDR3 nucleotides are TGTGCCAGCAGCCACACCCAGGGATCCGGCTCTGGGGCCAACGTCCTGACTTTC. Supplemented by reference TRBV3-1 and TRBJ2-6, the full variable domain reads DTAVSQTPKYLVTQMGNDKSIKCEQNLGHDTMYWYKQDSKKFLKIMFSYNNKELIINETVPNRFSPKSPDKAHLNLHINSLELGDSAVYFCASSHTQGSGSGANVLTFGAGSRLTVL.

This clonotype showed up just a few times. This chain uses TRBV20-1 with TRBJ2-7; D gene unclear. This CDR3 has 13 residues. Germline lookup yields CDR1 DFQATT and CDR2 SNEGSKA (reference sequence). V lost 0 bases to trimming and J lost 3 bases, with 9 bases between them. This CDR3 reads CSARDRWLYEQYF. The CDR3 DNA follows: TGCAGTGCTAGAGATAGATGGCTCTACGAGCAGTACTTC.

CDR3 coding DNA: TGTGCCAGCAGTTACTCGGGCGGGGGGGTTGGTCATCAGCCCCAGCATTTT. Protein product: CASSYSGGGVGHQPQHF. The chain combines TRBV6-2 or TRBV6-3 with TRBJ1-5; possible D gene TRBD1, 5 bases. The germline CDR1 and CDR2 sequences are MNHEY and SVGEGT. The CDR3 spans 17 residues. Trimming shortened V by 0 bases and J by 5 bases, and 17 bases separated the two germline ends.

This clonotype was seen at least ten times. The chain has TRBV27 and TRBJ1-4; 10 nucleotides match TRBD1. The V gene end was trimmed by 1 base and the J gene end by 6 bases; junction bases not matched to a gene: 2. CDR1 is MNHEY, CDR2 SMNVEV, per germline (reference sequence). CDR3 size: 15 residues. This CDR3 is CASSLLGTGDEKLFF. In DNA form, the CDR3 reads TGTGCCAGCAGTTTATTGGGGACAGGGGATGAAAAACTGTTTTTT.

This clonotype was counted many times. The V and J genes are TRBV18 and TRBJ2-3, with D hard to call. The ends were cut back, 3 bases at V and 0 bases at J, with 10 bases in the middle. The CDR3 is 15 residues long. Per germline, CDR1 KGHSH and CDR2 LQKENI. The CDR3, as DNA: TGTGCCAGCTCACCCCTTGGCGCCAGCACAGATACGCAGTATTTT. Its protein is CASSPLGASTDTQYF.

Many counts were recorded for this clonotype. The CDR3 sequence: CASSLVPGANEKLFF. The DNA of the CDR3 is TGCGCCAGCAGCTTGGTCCCAGGGGCTAATGAAAAACTGTTTTTT. V gene TRBV5-1 combines with J gene TRBJ1-4; D perhaps matches TRBD1 (6 bases). Trimming pared 0 bases from V and 3 bases from J, leaving 9 bases between. CDR3 length: 15 amino acids. The germline V gene has CDR1 SGHRS and CDR2 YFSETQ.

This clonotype was detected only a few times. CDR3 nucleotides: TGTGCCAGCAGCCAAGGGGGACTAGCGGGAGGATATGAGCAGTTCTTC. Translation: CASSQGGLAGGYEQFF. This rearrangement joins TRBV3-1 to TRBJ2-1, with TRBD2 identical over 15 bases. The germline CDR1 and CDR2 sequences are LGHDT and YNNKEL (reference sequence). This CDR3 spans 16 amino acids. V gave up 1 base and J gave up 8 bases; unmatched junction bases: 3.

This clonotype was seen repeatedly, ten times or more. The chain employs TRBV2 and TRBJ2-3, with 10 bases lining up with TRBD2. The CDR3 extends over 18 amino acids. Germline V gives CDR1 SNHLY, CDR2 FYNNEI. The junction had 9 bases not matched to a gene; V was cut back by 1 base and J by 2 bases. CDR3 sequence (DNA): TGTGCCAGCAGTGAAGGTTTCGAACTAGCGGGGATCACAGATACGCAGTATTTT. Residues: CASSEGFELAGITDTQYF.

This clonotype has more than one count but fewer than ten. V and J are TRBV28 and TRBJ2-1, with 9 bases fitting TRBD2. This CDR3 has 16 amino acids. J gave up 0 bases and V 4 bases, and 4 bases lay outside the gene matches. CDR1 and CDR2 from the germline V gene are MDHEN and SYDVKM. The CDR3 DNA sequence: TGTGCCAGCAGTTCCAGACTAGCGGACTCCTACAATGAGCAGTTCTTC. The encoded protein is CASSSRLADSYNEQFF.